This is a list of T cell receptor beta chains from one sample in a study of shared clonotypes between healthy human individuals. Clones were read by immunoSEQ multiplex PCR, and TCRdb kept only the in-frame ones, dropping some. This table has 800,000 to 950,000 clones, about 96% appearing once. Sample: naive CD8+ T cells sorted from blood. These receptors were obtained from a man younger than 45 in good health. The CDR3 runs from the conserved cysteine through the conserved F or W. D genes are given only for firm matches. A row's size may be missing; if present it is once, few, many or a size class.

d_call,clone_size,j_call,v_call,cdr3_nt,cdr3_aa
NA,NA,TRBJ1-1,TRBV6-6,TGTGCCGTTGACCAGGGGTACACTGAAGCTTTCTTT,CAVDQGYTEAFF
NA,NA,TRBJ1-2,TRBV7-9,TGTGCCAGCAGCACAACAAGTGGTAGGGCTAACTATGGCTACACCTTC,CASSTTSGRANYGYTF
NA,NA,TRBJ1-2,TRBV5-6,TGTGCCAGCAGCTTGGACTCCTTACATTTTAGCTACACCTTC,CASSLDSLHFSYTF
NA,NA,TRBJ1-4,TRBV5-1,TGCGCCAGCAGCAGCGGGACGGCGGATCGAAAACTGTTTTTT,CASSSGTADRKLFF
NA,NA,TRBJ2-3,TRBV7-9,TGTGCCAGCAGCCTAGAGGCAGATACGCAGTATTTT,CASSLEADTQYF
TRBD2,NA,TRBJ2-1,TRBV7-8,TGTGCCAGCAGCCCCAGCGGGAGGTTCGATGAGCAGTTCTTC,CASSPSGRFDEQFF
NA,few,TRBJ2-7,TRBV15,TGTGCCACCAGCAGAGTGGGGAACGAGCAGTACTTC,CATSRVGNEQYF
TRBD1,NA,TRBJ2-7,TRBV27,TGTGCCAGCAGTTTTTCGACAGGGGGTCTCTACGAGCAGTACTTC,CASSFSTGGLYEQYF
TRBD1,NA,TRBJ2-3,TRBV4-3,TGCGCCAGCAGCCAAGAACTGACAGGGGATTGGGCAGATACGCAGTATTTT,CASSQELTGDWADTQYF
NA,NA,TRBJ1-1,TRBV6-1,TGTGCCAGCAGTGAAAAGCGGGCAGTTAGTATGAACACTGAAGCTTTCTTT,CASSEKRAVSMNTEAFF
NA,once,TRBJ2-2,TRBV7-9,TGTGCCAGCAGCTCCGCGAGCTCCGGGGAGCTGTTTTTT,CASSSASSGELFF